These 25 T cell receptor beta chains originate from one sample sequenced in a study of blood T cell repertoires in COVID-19. Sequencing used immunoSEQ multiplex PCR; TCRdb keeps in-frame clones, though not all of them. The sample includes nearly 110,000 clones, approximately 89% of them seen just once. The specimen sequenced was peripheral blood. These receptors originate from a man aged 50 to 59 with active or convalescent COVID-19.

The V and J genes are TRBV4-1 and TRBJ2-5; 9 nucleotides agree with TRBD1. Looked up from germline, CDR1 is MGHRA and CDR2 is YSYEKL. The CDR3 sequence is 17 residues long. The V segment lost 3 bases and the J segment 1 base; nucleotides outside the gene matches: 9. The CDR3 sequence is CASSHPPGQGIQETQYF. CDR3 bases: TGCGCCAGCAGCCACCCACCGGGACAGGGTATCCAAGAGACCCAGTACTTC.

The V and J genes are TRBV27 and TRBJ2-7, with a possible D match to TRBD2 (6 bases). V lost 6 bases to trimming and J lost 0 bases, with 15 bases between them. Germline V gene sequence: CDR1 MNHEY, CDR2 SMNVEV (reference sequence). The CDR3 has 15 residues. The CDR3 DNA follows: TGTGCCAGCAGGATCCGGGACTTAAGCTCCTACGAGCAGTACTTC. Translating gives CASRIRDLSSYEQYF.

V gene TRBV27 combines with J gene TRBJ1-1, with D unresolved. Germline-derived CDR1 and CDR2 are MNHEY and SMNVEV (reference sequence). This CDR3 is built from 13 residues. V lost 3 bases and J 2 bases, leaving 7 bases between the germline ends. CDR3: CASSFRENTEAFF. The CDR3 region has the DNA TGTGCCAGCAGTTTTCGGGAAAACACTGAAGCTTTCTTT.

The rearrangement links TRBV7-2 to TRBJ2-1; 9 nucleotides match TRBD2. The J segment lost 10 bases and the V segment lost 2 bases, leaving 9 bases of the junction unmatched. The CDR3 runs to 15 residues. Per germline, CDR1 SGHTA and CDR2 FQGNSA. CDR3 sequence reads: CASSLRGLAGEEQFF. The CDR3 DNA is TGTGCCAGCAGCTTACGGGGTTTAGCGGGAGAAGAGCAGTTCTTC.

The chain uses TRBV5-1 and TRBJ2-3, with TRBD2 matching over 10 bases. Germline V lookup: CDR1 SGHRS, CDR2 YFSETQ. V shed 3 bases and J 7 bases; nucleotides not matched to a gene: 8. There are 15 residues in the CDR3. The CDR3 coding sequence is TGCGCCAGCAGCTCCTCAGGACTAGCGGTTTATACGCAGTATTTT. It yields the protein CASSSSGLAVYTQYF.

V and J are TRBV10-3 and TRBJ1-1; 10 bases are a match to TRBD1. After removal of 10 bases from V and 0 bases from J, the junction contained 5 bases not matched to a gene. Germline values: CDR1 ENHRY, CDR2 SYGVKD. This CDR3 spans 14 amino acids. The CDR3 spells CASGTGAMNTEAFF. The DNA for the CDR3 is TGTGCCAGCGGGACAGGGGCAATGAACACTGAAGCTTTCTTT.

The chain employs TRBV28 and TRBJ1-1; D is possibly TRBD1 (5 bases). The CDR3 has 13 amino acids. Germline CDR1 and CDR2: MDHEN and SYDVKM. V was clipped by 6 bases and J by 4 bases, with 12 bases between them. The CDR3: CASSLGGGTEAFF. The CDR3 bases are TGTGCCAGCAGCCTTGGGGGAGGCACTGAAGCTTTCTTT.

The chain is built from TRBV7-2 and TRBJ1-1; the D is unclear. The ends were cut back, 3 bases at V and 0 bases at J, with 11 bases in the middle. Per the germline V gene, CDR1 is SGHTA and CDR2 is FQGNSA. This CDR3 is 15 amino acids long. The CDR3 nucleotides read TGTGCCAGCAGCTTCGAACAGCTCATGAACACTGAAGCTTTCTTT. Its translation is CASSFEQLMNTEAFF. The variable domain in full, completed from reference TRBV7-2 and TRBJ1-1, reads GAGVSQSPSNKVTEKGKDVELRCDPISGHTALYWYRQSLGQGLEFLIYFQGNSAPDKSGLPSDRFSAERTGGSVSTLTIQRTQQEDSAVYLCASSFEQLMNTEAFFGQGTRLTVV.

The rearrangement joins TRBV5-8 to TRBJ2-6; TRBD1 might be the D (6 bases). Trimming stripped 0 bases from V and 0 bases from J, with 13 bases between. CDR3 length: 18 amino acids. The V gene's germline CDR1 is SGHTS and CDR2 YDEGEE. The CDR3 coding sequence is TGTGCCAGCAGCTTGGGGACAGCAGCAAACTCTGGGGCCAACGTCCTGACTTTC. This codes for CASSLGTAANSGANVLTF.

This clone was counted a few times. The CDR3 DNA reads as TGTGCCAGCAGCTTAGCGAGGGCAGGGGCAGGAACTGAAGCTTTCTTT. This encodes CASSLARAGAGTEAFF. The chain uses TRBV7-2 and TRBJ1-1; a possible D gene is TRBD1 (6 bases). The CDR3 sequence is 16 residues long. The germline CDR1 and CDR2 sequences are SGHTA and FQGNSA. Trimming left V 0 bases short and J 5 bases short, with 16 bases between.

The chain is built from TRBV6-5 and TRBJ1-1, with 9 bases aligning to TRBD1. CDR1 and CDR2 (germline): MNHEY, SVGAGI. Germline trimming cut 5 bases from V and 5 bases from J; bases unmatched to any gene: 3. There are 13 residues in the CDR3. The CDR3 sequence: CASSRDRVTEAFF. In DNA, the CDR3 is TGTGCCAGCAGTCGGGACAGGGTAACTGAAGCTTTCTTT.

The rearrangement links TRBV6-4 to TRBJ2-7; the D gene is possibly TRBD1 (5 bases). The CDR3 extends over 12 amino acids. The V end was cut by 3 bases, the J end by 2 bases, with 5 bases between. Germline lookup yields CDR1 MRHNA and CDR2 SNTAGT. Here the CDR3 reads CASSEGPYEQYF. CDR3 DNA sequence: TGTGCCAGCAGTGAGGGGCCCTACGAGCAGTACTTC.

J is TRBJ1-6 and V is TRBV12-2. TRBV12-2 is a pseudogene segment. CDR3 length equals 15 residues. The CDR3 is CASRLALRRDSPLHF. DNA of the CDR3: TGTGCAAGTCGCTTAGCCCTAAGGCGGGATTCACCCCTCCACTTT.

This clone was seen a few times. This chain joins TRBV7-9 and TRBJ2-1, with 11 bases lining up with TRBD2. Unmatched junction bases numbered 11, after V lost 2 bases and J lost 5 bases. This CDR3 region has 18 residues. The germline V gene has CDR1 SEHNR and CDR2 FQNEAQ (reference sequence). The CDR3 is CASSLSLAGGKGDNEQFF. The CDR3 DNA reads as TGTGCCAGCAGCTTATCTCTAGCGGGAGGAAAGGGGGACAATGAGCAGTTCTTC. Looking up the rest from reference TRBV7-9 and TRBJ2-1 gives the full variable domain: DTGVSQNPRHKITKRGQNVTFRCDPISEHNRLYWYRQTLGQGPEFLTYFQNEAQLEKSRLLSDRFSAERPKGSFSTLEIQRTEQGDSAMYLCASSLSLAGGKGDNEQFFGPGTRLTVL.

There are a few counts of this clone. V and J are TRBV29-1 and TRBJ2-1; 8 bases map to TRBD2. In germline, CDR1 is SQVTM, CDR2 ANQGSEA. There are 13 residues in the CDR3. V was pared by 6 bases and J by 3 bases, with 4 bases of the junction left unmatched. The CDR3 spells CSVLLADYNEQFF. CDR3 in DNA: TGCAGCGTCTTACTAGCGGACTACAATGAGCAGTTCTTC.

CDR3 sequence: CASSEGGQATYEQYF. In DNA, the CDR3 is TGTGCCAGCAGTGAAGGGGGACAGGCCACCTACGAGCAGTACTTC. This chain connects TRBV6-1 to TRBJ2-7; 8 nucleotides agree with TRBD1. In germline, CDR1 is MNHNS, CDR2 SASEGT. The CDR3 totals 15 residues. V trimming: 1 base; J trimming: 2 bases; junction bases outside the gene matches: 4.

The chain employs TRBV6-1 and TRBJ2-4; D call uncertain. Germline CDR1 reads MNHNS; CDR2 reads SASEGT. CDR3 length equals 13 residues. The V end lost 1 base, the J end lost 7 bases, and 8 bases lay between the germline ends. The CDR3 nucleotides are TGTGCCAGCAGTGAAGTGGCAGATAACATTCAGTACTTC. Protein: CASSEVADNIQYF.

This clone showed up just once. This chain connects TRBV19 to TRBJ2-5; 9 nucleotides match TRBD1. Per germline, CDR1 LNHDA and CDR2 SQIVND (reference sequence). J gave up 5 bases and V 0 bases, and 10 bases lay outside the gene matches. The CDR3 is 17 residues long. In nucleotides, the CDR3 is TGTGCCAGTAGTATAGATCGGGGACAGGGTAGGAGGGAGACCCAGTACTTC. Protein product: CASSIDRGQGRRETQYF.

The rearrangement uses TRBV28 and TRBJ1-1; D is perhaps TRBD1 (6 bases). CDR3 length: 13 residues. The germline V and J ends were trimmed by 7 bases and 0 bases, with 9 bases remaining between them. Germline assignment: CDR1 MDHEN and CDR2 SYDVKM. In DNA form, the CDR3 reads TGTGCCAGCAACAGGGCCATGAACACTGAAGCTTTCTTT. Translated: CASNRAMNTEAFF.

This chain connects TRBV13 to TRBJ1-1; maybe TRBD1 (5 bases). The CDR3 runs 16 residues. V dropped 0 bases and J dropped 3 bases, with 14 bases sitting between them. Germline V gene lookup returns CDR1 PRHDT and CDR2 FYEKMQ (reference sequence). The CDR3 spells CASSLGSWGLDTEAFF. The CDR3 coding sequence is TGTGCCAGCAGCTTAGGAAGTTGGGGACTGGACACTGAAGCTTTCTTT.

The CDR3 sequence: CASSAGVAGGYTF. CDR3 bases: TGTGCCAGCAGCGCGGGAGTCGCAGGGGGCTACACCTTC. The chain recombines TRBV7-2 with TRBJ1-2; tentative D call: TRBD1 (5 bases). V lost 5 bases, J lost 8 bases, and 15 bases lay in between. This CDR3 has 13 amino acids. The germline V gene has CDR1 SGHTA and CDR2 FQGNSA.

The V and J genes are TRBV7-8 and TRBJ2-3; TRBD2 aligns across 11 bases. The V segment lost 5 bases and the J segment 4 bases; nucleotides outside the gene matches: 8. The CDR3 spans 16 residues. Germline values: CDR1 SGHVS, CDR2 FQNEAQ. The CDR3 nucleotides are TGTGCCAGCAGCCAATTACTAGCGGGAGAATCAGATACGCAGTATTTT. Translation: CASSQLLAGESDTQYF. The full variable domain, rest sourced from reference TRBV7-8 and TRBJ2-3, is GAGVSQSPRYKVAKRGQDVALRCDPISGHVSLFWYQQALGQGPEFLTYFQNEAQLDKSGLPSDRFFAERPEGSVSTLKIQRTQQEDSAVYLCASSQLLAGESDTQYFGPGTRLTVL.

V gene TRBV15 combines with J gene TRBJ1-1, with a weak D call TRBD1 (5 bases). Germline V CDR1 and CDR2: LNHNV, YYDKDF (reference sequence). This CDR3 spans 13 amino acids. V dropped 2 bases and J dropped 6 bases, with 10 bases sitting between them. The chain's CDR3 is CATSRSDRAEAFF. The CDR3 DNA reads as TGTGCCACCAGCAGATCTGACAGAGCTGAAGCTTTCTTT.

The rearrangement links TRBV28 to TRBJ1-1; weak D call: TRBD1 (6 bases). The V end lost 6 bases, the J end lost 0 bases, and 20 bases lay between the germline ends. The CDR3 runs to 17 residues. Germline lookup yields CDR1 MDHEN and CDR2 SYDVKM. The CDR3 reads CASSTAGAQPLNTEAFF. DNA of the CDR3: TGTGCCAGCAGCACCGCGGGGGCGCAACCTTTGAACACTGAAGCTTTCTTT. Full variable domain (outside the CDR3, taken from reference TRBV28 and TRBJ1-1): DVKVTQSSRYLVKRTGEKVFLECVQDMDHENMFWYRQDPGLGLRLIYFSYDVKMKEKGDIPEGYSVSREKKERFSLILESASTNQTSMYLCASSTAGAQPLNTEAFFGQGTRLTVV.

This clone was picked up a small number of times. This sample also contains other DNA sequences that code for the same CDR3. This sequence joins TRBV4-1 and TRBJ2-3; 8 nucleotides line up with TRBD1. Per the germline V gene, CDR1 is MGHRA and CDR2 is YSYEKL. The V segment lost 4 bases and the J segment 3 bases; nucleotides outside the gene matches: 6. This CDR3 spans 15 amino acids. In DNA form, the CDR3 reads TGCGCCAGCAGCCGGTCTGGACAGGGAACAGATACGCAGTATTTT. Translation: CASSRSGQGTDTQYF.